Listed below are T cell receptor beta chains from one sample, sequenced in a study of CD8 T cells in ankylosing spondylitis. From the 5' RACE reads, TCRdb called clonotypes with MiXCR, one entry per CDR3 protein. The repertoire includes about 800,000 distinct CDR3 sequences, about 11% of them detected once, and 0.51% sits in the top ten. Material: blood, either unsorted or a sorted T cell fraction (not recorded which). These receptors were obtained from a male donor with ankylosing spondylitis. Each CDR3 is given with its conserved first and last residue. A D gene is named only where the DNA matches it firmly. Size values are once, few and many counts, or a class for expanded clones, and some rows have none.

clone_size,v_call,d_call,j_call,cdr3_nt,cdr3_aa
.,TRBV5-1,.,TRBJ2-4,TGCGCCAGCAGCGTGAATCAGGGATCGGATAACATTCAGTACTTC,CASSVNQGSDNIQYF
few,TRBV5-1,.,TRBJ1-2,TGCGCCAGCAGCCCCAGGGGATGGGGCTACACCTTC,CASSPRGWGYTF
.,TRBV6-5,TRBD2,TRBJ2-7,TGTGCCAGCAGTTACTATAGCGGGGGTTCCTACGAGCAGTACTTC,CASSYYSGGSYEQYF
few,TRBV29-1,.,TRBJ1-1,TGCAGCGCCTCATTCCCCTTCGACAGCCTGGCTGAAGCTTTCTTT,CSASFPFDSLAEAFF
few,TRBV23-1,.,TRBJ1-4,TGCGCCAGCAGTTTGTGGGGGGCGGCTAATGAAAAACTGTTTTTT,CASSLWGAANEKLFF
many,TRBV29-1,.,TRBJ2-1,TGCAGCGTTTACGACAGGTTCACCTACAATGAGCAGTTCTTC,CSVYDRFTYNEQFF
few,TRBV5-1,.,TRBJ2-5,TGCGCCAGCAGCGCATTAGAGGAAGAGACCCAGTACTTC,CASSALEEETQYF
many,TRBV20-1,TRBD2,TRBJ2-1,TGCAGTGCTTCCGGGACTAGCGATCACAATGAGCAGTTCTTC,CSASGTSDHNEQFF
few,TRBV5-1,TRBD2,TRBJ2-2,TGCGCCAGCAGTAGGCTAGCGGCCAACACCGGGGAGCTGTTTTTT,CASSRLAANTGELFF
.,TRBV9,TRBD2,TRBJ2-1,TGTGCCAGCAGCCAACTAGCGGGGGGATCCAATGAGCAGTTCTTC,CASSQLAGGSNEQFF
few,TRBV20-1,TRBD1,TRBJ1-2,TGCAGTGCTAGCGAGGGGACAGGGGTCCCTTCTAACTATGGCTACACCTTC,CSASEGTGVPSNYGYTF
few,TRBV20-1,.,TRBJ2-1,TGCAGTGCGCTAGATCGGACGGGCTCCTACAATGAGCAGTTCTTC,CSALDRTGSYNEQFF
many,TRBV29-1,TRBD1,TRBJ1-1,TGCAGCTCGGGACAGCCGAACACTGAAGCTTTCTTT,CSSGQPNTEAFF
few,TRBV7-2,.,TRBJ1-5,TGTGCCAGCAGCTTCAACCGGGGGATTCTCCAGCATTTT,CASSFNRGILQHF
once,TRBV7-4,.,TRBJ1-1,TGTGCCAGCAGCTCAGTCTATAACAGGGCCCGGTTTGGGGAAGCTTTCTTT,CASSSVYNRARFGEAFF
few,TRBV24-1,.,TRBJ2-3,TGTGCCACCAGTGATTTTATCGGGGCGAGCACAGATACGCAGTATTTT,CATSDFIGASTDTQYF
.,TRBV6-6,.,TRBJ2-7,TGTGCCAGCAGCCCCGGGTTGAGACCGTGGCAGTACTTC,CASSPGLRPWQYF
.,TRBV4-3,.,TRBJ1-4,TGCGCCAGCAGCCACGGGGTTGCAGGGGATGAAAAACTGTTTTTT,CASSHGVAGDEKLFF
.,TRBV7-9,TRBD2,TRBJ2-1,TGTGCCAGCAGCTTAGCCTCCGGACTAGCGGGGGGGTTCTTC,CASSLASGLAGGFF
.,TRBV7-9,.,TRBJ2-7,TGTGCCAGCAGCTTAGGGGCAGGCCAAACTTTAACCTACGAGCAGTACTTC,CASSLGAGQTLTYEQYF
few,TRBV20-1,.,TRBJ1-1,TGCAGTGCTAGCGGCAGGTACACTGAAGCTTTCTTT,CSASGRYTEAFF
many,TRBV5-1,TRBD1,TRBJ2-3,TGCGCCAGCAGACATAGAACGGGACAGGGGTTCTCGTATTTT,CASRHRTGQGFSYF
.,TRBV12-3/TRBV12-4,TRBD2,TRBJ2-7,TGTGCCAGCAGTTTTCAGCGGGAGCACGACGAGCAGTACTTC,CASSFQREHDEQYF
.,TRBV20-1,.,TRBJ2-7,TGCAGTGCTAGAGTTGACGGAAAGCGCTACGAGCAGTACTTC,CSARVDGKRYEQYF
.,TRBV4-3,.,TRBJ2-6,TGCGCCAGCAGCCGTGGCAGAACCTCTGGGGCCAACGTCCTGACTTTC,CASSRGRTSGANVLTF
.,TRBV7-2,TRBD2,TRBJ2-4,TGTGCCAGCAGCTTAACTAGCGGGGGGGAGGGCATTCAGTACTTC,CASSLTSGGEGIQYF
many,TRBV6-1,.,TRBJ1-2,TGTGCCAGCAACGAAAAATGGACAGCTAACTATGGCTACACCTTC,CASNEKWTANYGYTF
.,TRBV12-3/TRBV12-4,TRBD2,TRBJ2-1,TGTGCCAGCAGCTCGGGACTAGCGGGCGAGCAGTTCTTC,CASSSGLAGEQFF
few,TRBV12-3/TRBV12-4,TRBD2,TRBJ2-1,TGTGCCAGCAGCCTAGCGGACCTAGGAAATGAGCAGTTCTTC,CASSLADLGNEQFF
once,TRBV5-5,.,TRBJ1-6,TGTGCCAGCAGCTTGTGGGCTACAGGTCAGGACTCACCCCTCCACTTT,CASSLWATGQDSPLHF
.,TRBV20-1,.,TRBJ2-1,TGCAGTGCTGTAGATGAAACTGAGCAGTTCTTC,CSAVDETEQFF
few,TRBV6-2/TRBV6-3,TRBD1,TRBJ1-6,TGTGCCAGCAGTTACCAGGGGGCGAATAATTCACCCCTCCACTTT,CASSYQGANNSPLHF
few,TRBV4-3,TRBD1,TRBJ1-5,TGCGCCAGCAGCCCGGACAGGGGGAACCTCTATCAGCCCCAGCATTTT,CASSPDRGNLYQPQHF
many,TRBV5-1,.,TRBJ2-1,TGCGCCAGCAGCTTGACCCCTGGCGATGAGCAGTTCTTC,CASSLTPGDEQFF
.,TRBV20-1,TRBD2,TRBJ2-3,TGCAGTGCTAGCGGGAGGGTCACAGATACGCAGTATTTT,CSASGRVTDTQYF
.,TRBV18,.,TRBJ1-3,TGTGCCAGCTCACCGAGCCGACTAGATACTGGAAACACCATATATTTT,CASSPSRLDTGNTIYF
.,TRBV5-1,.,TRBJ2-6,TGCGCCAGCTACCCAACGCAGTCTGGGGCCAACGTCCTGACTTTC,CASYPTQSGANVLTF
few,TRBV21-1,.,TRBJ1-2,TGTGCCAGCAGCAAAAGGGATGAGGACTATGGCTACACCTTC,CASSKRDEDYGYTF
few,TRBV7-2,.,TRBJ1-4,TGTGCCAGCAGCTTATATCGAGCAACTAATGAAAAACTGTTTTTT,CASSLYRATNEKLFF
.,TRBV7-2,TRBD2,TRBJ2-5,TGTGCCAGCAGCTTATGGGGACTAGCGACCGCGGAGACCCAGTACTTC,CASSLWGLATAETQYF
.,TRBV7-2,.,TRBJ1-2,TGTGCCAGCAGCTTAGAGGTGACAGTCTATGGCTACACCTTC,CASSLEVTVYGYTF
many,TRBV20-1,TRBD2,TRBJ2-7,TGCAGTGCTAAAGGACTAGCGGTTTACGAGCAGTACTTC,CSAKGLAVYEQYF
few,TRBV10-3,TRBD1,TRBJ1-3,TGTGCCATCAGGGCGACAGGGGGAGGAAACACCATATATTTT,CAIRATGGGNTIYF